A single sample is the source of the 6 T cell receptor beta chains below, sequenced in a study of cytomegalovirus exposure and HLA in healthy donors. Primers for the PCR totalled 60 Vbeta and 13 Jbeta. Produced via immunoSEQ multiplex PCR; TCRdb's table is partial and in-frame only. The profile shows fewer than 150,000 clones, around 77% of them singletons. The specimen sequenced was PBMCs. The receptors stem from a man between 50 and 59 years old in good health and CMV-seronegative.

The rearrangement joins TRBV5-4 to TRBJ2-7; 8 nucleotides agree with TRBD1. This CDR3 spans 14 amino acids. V was clipped by 2 bases and J by 6 bases; unmatched bases: 7. Per germline, CDR1 SGHNT and CDR2 YYREEE (reference sequence). The CDR3 DNA sequence: TGTGCCAGCAGCTTTGGACAGGGCCCGGGCGAGCAGTACTTC. Translation gives CASSFGQGPGEQYF.

In nucleotides, the CDR3 is TGTGCCAGCGAAGGACAGGGGGGGTACAATGAGCAGTTCTTC. This codes for CASEGQGGYNEQFF. The rearrangement uses TRBV25-1 and TRBJ2-1, with TRBD1 matching 10 bases. CDR3 size: 14 residues. Germline assignment: CDR1 MGHDK and CDR2 SYGVNS. The ends lost 8 bases at V and 4 bases at J; junction bases unmatched: 5.

This chain links TRBV6-5 with TRBJ2-7; 10 bases map to TRBD2. Trimming took 4 bases from V and 4 from J; bases not matched to a gene: 7. This CDR3 is 15 amino acids long. CDR1 MNHEY and CDR2 SVGAGI come from the germline V gene. CDR3: CASSSLASGSYEQYF. In DNA form, the CDR3 reads TGTGCCAGCAGTTCTTTGGCTAGCGGGAGTTACGAGCAGTACTTC.

The CDR3 is CASTINEKLFF. The CDR3, as DNA: TGTGCCAGCACCATCAATGAAAAACTGTTTTTT. The rearrangement uses TRBV28 and TRBJ1-4; D is unclear. CDR1 MDHEN and CDR2 SYDVKM come from the germline V gene. The V and J ends lost 7 bases and 5 bases respectively, with 5 bases between them. The CDR3 sequence is 11 residues long.

This chain connects TRBV7-8 to TRBJ2-3; 12 nucleotides agree with TRBD2. This CDR3 contains 15 residues. From germline, CDR1 is SGHVS and CDR2 FQNEAQ. V was clipped by 4 bases and J by 7 bases; unmatched bases: 6. The CDR3 DNA sequence: TGTGCCAGCAGCTCGCGACTAGCGGGAGAGAATACGCAGTATTTT. Protein sequence: CASSSRLAGENTQYF.

The chain is built from TRBV29-1 and TRBJ2-1; a possible D gene is TRBD2 (7 bases). The CDR3 contains 15 residues. Germline values: CDR1 SQVTM, CDR2 ANQGSEA. V lost 0 bases and J lost 7, with 16 bases in between. The CDR3 protein is CSVEEDGGLTNEQFF. The CDR3 DNA follows: TGCAGCGTTGAAGAGGACGGGGGGCTGACGAATGAGCAGTTCTTC.